This record looks at one TCR beta chain sequence and its context. Its antigen is unknown. The protocol was immunoSEQ multiplex PCR, while the TCRdb copy is restricted to in-frame clones and leaves out a portion. The sample carries about 35,000 clones, 80% to 95% recorded once. All patients experienced relapse after autologous stem cell transplantation, and brentuximab vedotin exposure was variable. Investigators isolated CD4+ T cells from thawed PBMCs through magnetic negative selection. The sample is drawn from a study of PD-1 blockade in classical Hodgkin lymphoma. Overall study results and limits: Complete responders possessed baseline diversity comparable to newly diagnosed patients. Newly diagnosed patients had baseline TCR diversity that was reportedly lower than that of healthy donors. A significant rise in TCR diversity by C4D1 was seen for CD4+ but not CD8+ cells.

The CDR3 consists of 16 residues. Per germline, CDR1 SQVTM and CDR2 ANQGSEA. Unmatched junction bases numbered 13, after V lost 4 bases and J lost 5 bases. Sequences were derived from CD4+ T cells from blood, sampled at baseline. V usage is TRBV29-1 and J usage is TRBJ2-2; 7 bases line up with TRBD1. This clonotype was sampled from a human donor with classical Hodgkin lymphoma. This CDR3 is CSVVLVHHRGTGELFF. The CDR3 DNA sequence: TGCAGCGTTGTATTGGTTCATCACAGGGGAACCGGGGAGCTGTTTTTT.